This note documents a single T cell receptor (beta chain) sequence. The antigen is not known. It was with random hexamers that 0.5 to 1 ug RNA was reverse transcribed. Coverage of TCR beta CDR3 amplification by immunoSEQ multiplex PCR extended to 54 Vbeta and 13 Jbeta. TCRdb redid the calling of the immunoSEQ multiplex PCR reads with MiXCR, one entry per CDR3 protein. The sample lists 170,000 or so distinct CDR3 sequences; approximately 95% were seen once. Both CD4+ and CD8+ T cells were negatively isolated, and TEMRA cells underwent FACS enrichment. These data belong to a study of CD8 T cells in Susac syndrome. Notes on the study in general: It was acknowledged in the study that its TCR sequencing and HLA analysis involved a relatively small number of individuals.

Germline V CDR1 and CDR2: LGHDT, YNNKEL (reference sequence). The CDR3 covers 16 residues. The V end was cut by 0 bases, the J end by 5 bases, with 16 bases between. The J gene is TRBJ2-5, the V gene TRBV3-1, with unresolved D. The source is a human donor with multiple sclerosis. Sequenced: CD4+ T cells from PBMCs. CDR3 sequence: CASSQDLTVSPETQYF. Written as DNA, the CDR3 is TGTGCCAGCAGCCAAGATTTAACAGTCAGCCCGGAGACCCAGTACTTC.